Presented here are 15 T cell receptor beta chains from one specimen sequenced in a study of blood T cell repertoires in COVID-19. The table came from immunoSEQ multiplex PCR; TCRdb's copy has only in-frame clones and leaves some out. The table includes approximately 290,000 clones, 65% to 85% detected once. Sequencing was carried out using peripheral blood. These receptors came from a person aged 65 to 85 with COVID-19, enrolled during active disease.

CDR3 coding DNA: TGTGCCAGCAGCCCCGACAGCTCTAACTATGGCTACACCTTC. It yields the protein CASSPDSSNYGYTF. The chain carries TRBV5-4 and TRBJ1-2; perhaps TRBD1 as D (5 bases). Trimming pared 4 bases from V and 0 bases from J, leaving 10 bases between. CDR1 is SGHNT and CDR2 is YYREEE in the germline V gene (reference sequence). The CDR3 has 14 amino acids.

This chain links TRBV6-5 with TRBJ2-5; D might be TRBD2 (6 bases). The germline V gene has CDR1 MNHEY and CDR2 SVGAGI. Trimming stripped 7 bases from V and 4 bases from J, with 16 bases between. The CDR3 length is 14 residues. The CDR3 bases are TGTGCCAGCATTGGGGGGAGGCAATTAGAGACCCAGTACTTC. Its protein is CASIGGRQLETQYF.

This chain links TRBV25-1 with TRBJ1-2; D unclear. The CDR3 totals 17 residues. Per germline, CDR1 MGHDK and CDR2 SYGVNS. V was pared by 4 bases and J by 0 bases, with 18 bases between. This CDR3 is CASSGVAAAPSNYGYTF. The DNA of the CDR3 is TGTGCCAGCAGTGGGGTAGCGGCAGCTCCTTCTAACTATGGCTACACCTTC.

In DNA, the CDR3 is TGTGCCAGCAGCACCTCAGCCGGGACTAGCTTTTTCTTC. Translation: CASSTSAGTSFFF. The chain links TRBV7-3 to TRBJ2-1; 9 positions agree with TRBD2. The CDR3 covers 13 residues. With 5 bases clipped from V and 16 bases from J, the junction kept 12 bases outside the gene matches. The V gene's germline CDR1 is SGHTA and CDR2 FQGTGA.

DNA of the CDR3: TGTGCCACCAGCGGGGTTCCAGATACGCAGTATTTT. Encoded protein: CATSGVPDTQYF. The chain links TRBV19 to TRBJ2-3; 7 positions match TRBD2. V was clipped by 10 bases and J by 4 bases; unmatched bases: 5. Per germline, CDR1 LNHDA and CDR2 SQIVND (reference sequence). The CDR3 has 12 amino acids.

This chain links TRBV6-5 with TRBJ2-7, with D possibly TRBD1 on 6 matching bases. Trimming cost V 2 bases and J 3 bases, with 11 bases left between them. The CDR3 runs 14 residues. Germline V gene sequence: CDR1 MNHEY, CDR2 SVGAGI. This CDR3 is CASSYQNRDYEQYF. CDR3 nucleotides: TGTGCCAGCAGTTACCAGAACAGGGACTACGAGCAGTACTTC.

A few counts support this clone. The CDR3 loop is CASTVLGGGVDTQYF. The CDR3 region has the DNA TGCGCCAGCACCGTTCTCGGCGGGGGGGTTGATACGCAGTATTTT. V gene TRBV5-1 combines with J gene TRBJ2-3, with TRBD2 matching over 9 bases. The V and J ends lost 6 bases and 6 bases, in that order; junction bases with no gene match: 11. The CDR3 length is 15 residues. Germline CDR1 and CDR2: SGHRS and YFSETQ.

The CDR3 is CASSLGTSGGYRQETQYF. The CDR3, as DNA: TGTGCCAGCAGCTTAGGGACTAGCGGGGGGTACCGCCAAGAGACCCAGTACTTC. V is TRBV11-2 and J is TRBJ2-5, with TRBD2 identical over 14 bases. This CDR3 comprises 18 residues. Germline CDR1 and CDR2: SGHAT and FQNNGV. After removal of 1 base from V and 1 base from J, the junction contained 5 bases not matched to a gene.

This chain connects TRBV28 to TRBJ1-2; 10 positions agree with TRBD1. Germline V gene lookup returns CDR1 MDHEN and CDR2 SYDVKM. The CDR3 extends over 15 amino acids. V trimming: 1 base; J trimming: 6 bases; junction bases outside the gene matches: 5. The CDR3 is CASSLFLGQGNGYTF. The CDR3 nucleotides read TGTGCCAGCAGTTTATTTTTGGGACAGGGGAATGGCTACACCTTC.

The chain combines TRBV24-1 with TRBJ2-3; D ambiguous. V was shortened by 1 base and J by 4 bases, with 11 bases between the two germline ends. Germline loops: CDR1 KGHDR, CDR2 SFDVKD. The CDR3 runs to 15 residues. In DNA form, the CDR3 reads TGTGCCACCAGTGATTTCAACTTCCTAGCAGATACGCAGTATTTT. This encodes CATSDFNFLADTQYF.

The rearrangement links TRBV6-4 to TRBJ2-1; D uncertain. The CDR3 loop spans 15 amino acids. Germline V gene data show CDR1 as MRHNA and CDR2 as SNTAGT. V was clipped by 3 bases and J by 0 bases, with 9 bases between them. In DNA form, the CDR3 reads TGTGCCAGCAGTGATGGAGTGGGCTCCTACAATGAGCAGTTCTTC. As protein: CASSDGVGSYNEQFF.

V gene TRBV4-3 combines with J gene TRBJ2-7; TRBD2 agrees at 15 bases. The CDR3 spans 18 residues. CDR1 is LGHNA and CDR2 is YSLEER in the germline V gene. Trimming removed 1 base from V and 0 bases from J; junction bases left unmatched: 4. The CDR3 loop reads CASSQGTSGRDLSYEQYF. The CDR3 DNA reads TGCGCCAGCAGCCAAGGGACTAGCGGGAGGGATCTCTCCTACGAGCAGTACTTC.

V and J are TRBV29-1 and TRBJ2-7; TRBD1 might be the D (6 bases). The CDR3 is 10 residues long. The V end was cut by 0 bases, the J end by 10 bases, with 7 bases between. Germline V gene data show CDR1 as SQVTM and CDR2 as ANQGSEA. CDR3 sequence (DNA): TGCAGCGTTGAAGAGGGACATCAGTACTTC. Encoded protein: CSVEEGHQYF.

The chain has TRBV6-1 and TRBJ2-3, with TRBD2 matching 9 bases. The CDR3 spans 17 residues. Germline V lookup: CDR1 MNHNS, CDR2 SASEGT. The junction had 12 bases not matched to a gene; V was cut back by 2 bases and J by 6 bases. The CDR3 DNA reads as TGTGCCAGCAGTGAAAGGGTGGCAGCGGGAGGTTTGGATACGCAGTATTTT. Its translation: CASSERVAAGGLDTQYF.

This chain links TRBV4-3 with TRBJ2-1; 9 positions match TRBD2. The ends lost 4 bases at V and 7 bases at J; junction bases unmatched: 11. Looked up from germline, CDR1 is LGHNA and CDR2 is YSLEER. The CDR3 runs 16 residues. The CDR3 coding sequence is TGCGCCAGCAGCCTAGCCGGGACTAGCTGGGGTAATGAGCAGTTCTTC. Translation: CASSLAGTSWGNEQFF.